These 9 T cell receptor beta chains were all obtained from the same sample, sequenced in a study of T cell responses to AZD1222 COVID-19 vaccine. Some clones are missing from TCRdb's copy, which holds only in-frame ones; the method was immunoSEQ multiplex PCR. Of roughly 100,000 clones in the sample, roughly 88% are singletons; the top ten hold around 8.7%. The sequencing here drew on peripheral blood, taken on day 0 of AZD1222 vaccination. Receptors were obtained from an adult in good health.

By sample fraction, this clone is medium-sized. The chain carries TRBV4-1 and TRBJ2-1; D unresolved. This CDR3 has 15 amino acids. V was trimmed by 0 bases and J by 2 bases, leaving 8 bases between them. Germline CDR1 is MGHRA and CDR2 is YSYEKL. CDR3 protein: CASSQEAFTYNEQFF. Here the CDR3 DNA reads TGCGCCAGCAGCCAAGAGGCCTTCACCTACAATGAGCAGTTCTTC.

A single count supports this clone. CDR3 protein: CASKPGPGGGSGNTIYF. CDR3 nucleotides: TGTGCCAGTAAACCGGGGCCCGGTGGAGGCTCTGGAAACACCATATATTTT. This rearrangement joins TRBV4-2 to TRBJ1-3, with a tentative D call TRBD1 (5 bases). The V end was cut by 9 bases, the J end by 0 bases, with 21 bases between. Germline assignment: CDR1 LGHNA and CDR2 YNFKEQ. The length of the CDR3 is 17 residues.

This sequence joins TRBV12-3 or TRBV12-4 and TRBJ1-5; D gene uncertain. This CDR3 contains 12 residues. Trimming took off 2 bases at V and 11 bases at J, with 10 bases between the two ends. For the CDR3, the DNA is TGTGCCAGCAGTTTATATCCGCAGACCCAGCATTTT. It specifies CASSLYPQTQHF.

This CDR3 reads CASMTQVNTEAFF. CDR3 coding DNA: TGTGCCAGCATGACTCAGGTGAACACTGAAGCTTTCTTT. The chain carries TRBV7-2 and TRBJ1-1; D gene unclear. Germline V gene data show CDR1 as SGHTA and CDR2 as FQGNSA. CDR3 length equals 13 residues. V lost 7 bases and J 0 bases, leaving 9 bases between the germline ends.

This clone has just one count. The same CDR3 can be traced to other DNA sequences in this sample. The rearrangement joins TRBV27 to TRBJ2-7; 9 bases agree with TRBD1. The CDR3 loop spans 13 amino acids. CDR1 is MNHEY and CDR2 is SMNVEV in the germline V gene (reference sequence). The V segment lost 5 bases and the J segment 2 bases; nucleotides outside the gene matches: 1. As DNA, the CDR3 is TGTGCCAGCAGTAGGGACAGGGCCTACGAGCAGTACTTC. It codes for CASSRDRAYEQYF.

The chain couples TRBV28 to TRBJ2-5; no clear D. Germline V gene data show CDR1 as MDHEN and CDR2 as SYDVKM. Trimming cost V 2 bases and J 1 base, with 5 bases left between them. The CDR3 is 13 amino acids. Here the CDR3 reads CASSLPIQETQYF. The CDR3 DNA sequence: TGTGCCAGCAGTTTACCCATCCAAGAGACCCAGTACTTC.

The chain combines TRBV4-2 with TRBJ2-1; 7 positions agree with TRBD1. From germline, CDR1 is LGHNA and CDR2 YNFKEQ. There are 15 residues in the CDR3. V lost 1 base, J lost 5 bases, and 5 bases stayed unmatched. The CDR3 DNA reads TGTGCCAGCAGCCAAGGGGATCAGGGGGACAATGAGCAGTTCTTC. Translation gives CASSQGDQGDNEQFF.

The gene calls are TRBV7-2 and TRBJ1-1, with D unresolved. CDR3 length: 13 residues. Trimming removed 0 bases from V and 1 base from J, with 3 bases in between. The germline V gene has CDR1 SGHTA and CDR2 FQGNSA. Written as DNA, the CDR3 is TGTGCCAGCAGCTTAGCGCCGAACACTGAAGCTTTCTTT. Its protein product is CASSLAPNTEAFF.

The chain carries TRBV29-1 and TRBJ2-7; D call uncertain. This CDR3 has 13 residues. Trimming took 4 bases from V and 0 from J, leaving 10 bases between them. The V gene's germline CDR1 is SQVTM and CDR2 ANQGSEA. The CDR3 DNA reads TGCAGCGTTGCCCCGCCGGGCTCCTACGAGCAGTACTTC. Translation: CSVAPPGSYEQYF.